The subject of this entry is one T cell receptor (beta chain). FACS enriched CD8+ TEMRA cells, while bulk CD8+ and CD4+ were negatively isolated. This entry is derived from a study of CD8 T cells in Susac syndrome. The CDR3 has 15 residues. V was cut by 0 bases and J by 1 base, with 9 bases left in between. Germline-derived CDR1 and CDR2 are MGHRA and YSYEKL. RNA amounts of about 0.45 to 1 ug underwent reverse transcription with random hexamers. It was immunoSEQ multiplex PCR that amplified TCR beta CDR3 across 54 Vbeta and 13 Jbeta. TCRdb re-called the immunoSEQ multiplex PCR reads through MiXCR, storing one row per CDR3 protein. The table records tens of thousands of distinct CDR3 sequences, just under 95% of them present only once.

What was sequenced was CD8+ T cells from PBMCs. The chain has TRBV4-1 and TRBJ1-1; maybe TRBD1 (6 bases). This clonotype was sampled from a human donor in good health. CDR3: CASSQDRGPNTEAFF. The CDR3 DNA reads as TGCGCCAGCAGCCAAGACAGGGGACCGAACACTGAAGCTTTCTTT.